Shown below are 10 T cell receptor beta chains from a single sample sequenced in a study of radiation and T cells in renal cell carcinoma. The time point was: blood 4 weeks post-SBRT, at nephrectomy. Treatment denoted: 15 Gy SBRT to primary tumor, nephrectomy 4 weeks later. Some clones are missing from TCRdb's copy, which holds only in-frame ones; the method was immunoSEQ multiplex PCR. The sample consists of approximately 83,000 clones, around four fifths of them appearing once. This specimen was blood, taken from a patient whose treatment included radiotherapy and nephrectomy. The receptors here all came from a man in his fifties or sixties with renal cell carcinoma.

This chain uses TRBV7-2 with TRBJ2-1; 8 nucleotides agree with TRBD2. The CDR3 contains 16 residues. The J segment lost 4 bases and the V segment lost 1 base, leaving 6 bases of the junction unmatched. Germline V lookup: CDR1 SGHTA, CDR2 FQGNSA. The CDR3 region has the DNA TGTGCCAGCAGCTTAGTTGCTAGCGGGCTATACAATGAGCAGTTCTTC. Its translation is CASSLVASGLYNEQFF.

The chain couples TRBV7-9 to TRBJ2-7, with 8 bases identical to TRBD1. After removal of 4 bases from V and 4 bases from J, the junction contained 6 bases not matched to a gene. The CDR3 has 14 residues. CDR1 is SEHNR and CDR2 is FQNEAQ in the germline V gene (reference sequence). This CDR3 is CASSSRTGWYEQYF. CDR3 DNA: TGTGCCAGCAGCTCCAGGACAGGGTGGTACGAGCAGTACTTC.

V gene TRBV5-8 combines with J gene TRBJ2-3; 9 bases map to TRBD2. Trimming removed 0 bases from V and 4 bases from J; junction bases left unmatched: 3. The germline CDR1 and CDR2 sequences are SGHTS and YDEGEE. The CDR3 is 15 amino acids. CDR3 sequence reads: CASSLGLADADTQYF. The CDR3 coding sequence is TGTGCCAGCAGCTTGGGACTAGCGGATGCAGATACGCAGTATTTT.

This chain connects TRBV7-2 to TRBJ2-1; D remains unclear. V was trimmed by 4 bases and J by 4 bases, leaving 11 bases between them. Per germline, CDR1 SGHTA and CDR2 FQGNSA. The CDR3 consists of 14 residues. CDR3 in amino acids: CASSSYTSYNEQFF. The CDR3 DNA follows: TGTGCCAGCAGCTCATATACCTCATACAATGAGCAGTTCTTC.

V usage is TRBV18 and J usage is TRBJ1-5; tentatively, D is TRBD1 (6 bases). Germline CDR1 is KGHSH and CDR2 is LQKENI. The V end lost 3 bases, the J end lost 7 bases, and 19 bases lay between the germline ends. The CDR3 is made up of 16 amino acids. The CDR3, as DNA: TGTGCCAGCTCACCTTTCTTCAGGGGAAGCGGCCAGCCCCAGCATTTT. Residues: CASSPFFRGSGQPQHF.

This chain connects TRBV6-5 to TRBJ2-7; D is perhaps TRBD1 or TRBD2 (6 bases each). The CDR3 has 14 amino acids. CDR1 and CDR2 (germline): MNHEY, SVGAGI. Trimming left V 4 bases short and J 4 bases short, with 14 bases between. The CDR3 bases are TGTGCCAGCAGTTTCAATATAGGGGGGTACGAGCAGTACTTC. Protein sequence: CASSFNIGGYEQYF.

The gene calls are TRBV6-4 and TRBJ2-7, with D tentatively TRBD1 or TRBD2 (5 bases each). The length of the CDR3 is 14 residues. Germline loops: CDR1 MRHNA, CDR2 SNTAGT. Trimming stripped 7 bases from V and 6 bases from J, with 19 bases between. The CDR3 DNA reads as TGTGCCAGCACCTCGCACCGGGATGGGACCGAGCAGTACTTC. It translates to CASTSHRDGTEQYF.

The V call is TRBV25-1, the J call TRBJ2-5, with D tentatively TRBD1 or TRBD2 (5 bases each). The germline gives CDR1 MGHDK, CDR2 SYGVNS. The CDR3 runs 14 residues. V shed 7 bases and J shed 1 base, with 13 bases lying between them. DNA of the CDR3: TGTGCCAGCACCGACACCGGGGCCCAAGAGACCCAGTACTTC. This gives the protein CASTDTGAQETQYF.

The chain couples TRBV30 to TRBJ1-4; D may be TRBD1 (6 bases). The V and J ends lost 0 bases and 3 bases respectively, with 11 bases between them. The CDR3 has 15 amino acids. The germline CDR1 and CDR2 sequences are GTSNPN and SVGIG (reference sequence). The CDR3 nucleotides read TGTGCCTGGAGTGTGTGGGGGGCACCTAATGAAAAACTGTTTTTT. Protein product: CAWSVWGAPNEKLFF.

The chain carries TRBV7-8 and TRBJ2-3, with TRBD1 identical over 8 bases. Per the germline V gene, CDR1 is SGHVS and CDR2 is FQNEAQ. The J segment lost 4 bases and the V segment lost 8 bases, leaving 8 bases of the junction unmatched. The CDR3 loop spans 14 amino acids. Here the CDR3 DNA reads TGTGCCAGCGCATGGACAGGGCTGCCAGATACGCAGTATTTT. As protein: CASAWTGLPDTQYF.